A selection of T cell receptor beta chains follows, all from one sample in a study of CD8+CD57+ T cells in acquired aplastic anemia. MiXCR, run by TCRdb on the reads, gives a single entry per CDR3 protein. The sample includes hundreds of thousands of distinct CDR3 sequences, around a third seen only once; the top ten take roughly 0.8%. The source material was sorted CD4+, CD8+, or CD8+CD57+ T cells (not recorded which) from PBMCs. All receptors derive from a human donor with aplastic anemia. Both conserved end residues are part of each CDR3. A D gene is named only where the DNA matches it firmly. Only some rows state a clone size, as once, few, many or a class for expanded clones.

v_call: TRBV15
clone_size: many
cdr3_length: 15
j_call: TRBJ1-2
d_call: -
cdr3_nt: TGTGCCACCAGCAGAGATAGTGGCCAGGACTATGGCTACACCTTC
cdr3_aa: CATSRDSGQDYGYTF

v_call: TRBV6-1
clone_size: -
cdr3_length: 15
j_call: TRBJ1-5
d_call: -
cdr3_nt: TGTGCCAGCAGTCCTGGATCCGCGCAGAGTCAGCCCCAGCATTTT
cdr3_aa: CASSPGSAQSQPQHF

v_call: TRBV20-1
clone_size: many
cdr3_length: 14
j_call: TRBJ1-2
d_call: -
cdr3_nt: TGCAGTGCTAGAGTGGGGGGCGCGGACTATGGCTACACCTTC
cdr3_aa: CSARVGGADYGYTF

v_call: TRBV20-1
clone_size: -
cdr3_length: 15
j_call: TRBJ2-2
d_call: -
cdr3_nt: TGCAGTGCTAGAGATGTCCGGCAGGGTAACGGGGAGCTGTTTTTT
cdr3_aa: CSARDVRQGNGELFF

v_call: TRBV5-1
clone_size: many
cdr3_length: 14
j_call: TRBJ2-7
d_call: TRBD2
cdr3_nt: TGCGCCAGCAGCCTGGGACTAGCTAGCTACGAGCAGTACTTC
cdr3_aa: CASSLGLASYEQYF

v_call: TRBV7-7
clone_size: many
cdr3_length: 16
j_call: TRBJ2-5
d_call: TRBD2
cdr3_nt: TGTGCTAGCAGGGCGGGGGGACTAGCGTGGTCAGAGACCCAGTACTTC
cdr3_aa: CASRAGGLAWSETQYF

v_call: TRBV19
clone_size: -
cdr3_length: 13
j_call: TRBJ2-7
d_call: -
cdr3_nt: TGTGCCAGCATGGCAGGGCTGACATACGAGCAGTACTTC
cdr3_aa: CASMAGLTYEQYF

v_call: TRBV20-1
clone_size: -
cdr3_length: 12
j_call: TRBJ2-5
d_call: -
cdr3_nt: TGCAGTGCTAAGGACTCGAAAGAGACCCAGTACTTC
cdr3_aa: CSAKDSKETQYF

v_call: TRBV7-2
clone_size: -
cdr3_length: 18
j_call: TRBJ2-1
d_call: -
cdr3_nt: TGTGCCAGCAGCTTACTGTTTGCTCTAGCCCAAGAGGCCGGGGAGCAGTTCTTC
cdr3_aa: CASSLLFALAQEAGEQFF

v_call: TRBV28
clone_size: -
cdr3_length: 12
j_call: TRBJ2-7
d_call: -
cdr3_nt: TGTGCCAGCCTCGGACAGTACTACGAGCAGTACTTC
cdr3_aa: CASLGQYYEQYF

v_call: TRBV19
clone_size: few
cdr3_length: 15
j_call: TRBJ2-1
d_call: TRBD2
cdr3_nt: TGTGCCAGTAGTATAGCCGGTAGCGGGTACAATGAGCAGTTCTTC
cdr3_aa: CASSIAGSGYNEQFF

v_call: TRBV7-3
clone_size: many
cdr3_length: 15
j_call: TRBJ2-5
d_call: TRBD1
cdr3_nt: TGTGCCAGCAGCTTAGGGACAGGGGGTCGGGAGACCCAGTACTTC
cdr3_aa: CASSLGTGGRETQYF

v_call: TRBV24-1
clone_size: many
cdr3_length: 14
j_call: TRBJ1-1
d_call: -
cdr3_nt: TGTGCCACCATCGAGGGGCTGATGAACACTGAAGCTTTCTTT
cdr3_aa: CATIEGLMNTEAFF

v_call: TRBV7-9
clone_size: many
cdr3_length: 14
j_call: TRBJ2-5
d_call: -
cdr3_nt: TGTGCCAGCAGCTTAACCCAGAGGGCAGAGACCCAGTACTTC
cdr3_aa: CASSLTQRAETQYF

v_call: TRBV20-1
clone_size: few
cdr3_length: 14
j_call: TRBJ2-1
d_call: -
cdr3_nt: TGCAGTGCTAGGTCGGACTTGAACTACAATGAGCAGTTCTTC
cdr3_aa: CSARSDLNYNEQFF

v_call: TRBV2
clone_size: -
cdr3_length: 15
j_call: TRBJ1-2
d_call: TRBD1
cdr3_nt: TGTGCCAGCTCACACGCACCGGGACAGGTGAATGGCTACACCTTC
cdr3_aa: CASSHAPGQVNGYTF

v_call: TRBV15
clone_size: -
cdr3_length: 16
j_call: TRBJ1-5
d_call: -
cdr3_nt: TGTGCCACCAGCAGTGAAAGCAGGGTATGGGGTCAGCCCCAGCATTTT
cdr3_aa: CATSSESRVWGQPQHF

v_call: TRBV4-2
clone_size: -
cdr3_length: 15
j_call: TRBJ2-5
d_call: TRBD2
cdr3_nt: TGTGCCAGCAGGACGACTAGCGGGAACCAAGAGACCCAGTACTTC
cdr3_aa: CASRTTSGNQETQYF

v_call: TRBV4-3
clone_size: few
cdr3_length: 15
j_call: TRBJ1-4
d_call: -
cdr3_nt: TGCGCCAGCAGCCAAGAGGGGGGAACTAATGAAAAACTGTTTTTT
cdr3_aa: CASSQEGGTNEKLFF

v_call: TRBV19
clone_size: many
cdr3_length: 12
j_call: TRBJ1-2
d_call: -
cdr3_nt: TGTGCCAGTCGTCCAAGGGGCTATGGCTACACCTTC
cdr3_aa: CASRPRGYGYTF

v_call: TRBV11-1
clone_size: many
cdr3_length: 14
j_call: TRBJ2-7
d_call: -
cdr3_nt: TGTGCCAGCAGCTTAGCGGCTAGCGACTACGAGCAGTACTTC
cdr3_aa: CASSLAASDYEQYF

v_call: TRBV2
clone_size: few
cdr3_length: 14
j_call: TRBJ2-5
d_call: TRBD1
cdr3_nt: TGTGCCAGCAGTCCGGACAGGGGGCAAGAGGCCCAGTACTTC
cdr3_aa: CASSPDRGQEAQYF

v_call: TRBV20-1
clone_size: many
cdr3_length: 14
j_call: TRBJ1-2
d_call: -
cdr3_nt: TGCAGTGCTAGTGGTTCAGGCAGCAACTATGGCTACACCTTC
cdr3_aa: CSASGSGSNYGYTF

v_call: TRBV19
clone_size: -
cdr3_length: 13
j_call: TRBJ1-5
d_call: -
cdr3_nt: TGTGCCAGTAGAGTGGGGGCCGGACAGCCCCAGCATTTT
cdr3_aa: CASRVGAGQPQHF

v_call: TRBV19
clone_size: many
cdr3_length: 15
j_call: TRBJ2-3
d_call: -
cdr3_nt: TGTGCCAGTAGTAGCGGACTGCAGAGCACAGATACGCAGTATTTT
cdr3_aa: CASSSGLQSTDTQYF

v_call: TRBV7-9
clone_size: few
cdr3_length: 15
j_call: TRBJ2-5
d_call: -
cdr3_nt: TGCGCCAGCAGCTTGTCGGCCCCACGGAGGGAGACCCAGTACTTC
cdr3_aa: CASSLSAPRRETQYF

v_call: TRBV2
clone_size: -
cdr3_length: 16
j_call: TRBJ1-3
d_call: -
cdr3_nt: TGTGCCAGCAGCCAATTGACACCCAGCTCTGGAAACACCATATATTTT
cdr3_aa: CASSQLTPSSGNTIYF

v_call: TRBV10-3
clone_size: few
cdr3_length: 12
j_call: TRBJ1-4
d_call: -
cdr3_nt: TGTGCCAGCAGAGGACCGGATGAAAAACTGTTTTTT
cdr3_aa: CASRGPDEKLFF

v_call: TRBV7-2
clone_size: many
cdr3_length: 12
j_call: TRBJ1-6
d_call: -
cdr3_nt: TGTGCCAGCAGCTTAGGATCGGGGCCCCTCCACTTT
cdr3_aa: CASSLGSGPLHF